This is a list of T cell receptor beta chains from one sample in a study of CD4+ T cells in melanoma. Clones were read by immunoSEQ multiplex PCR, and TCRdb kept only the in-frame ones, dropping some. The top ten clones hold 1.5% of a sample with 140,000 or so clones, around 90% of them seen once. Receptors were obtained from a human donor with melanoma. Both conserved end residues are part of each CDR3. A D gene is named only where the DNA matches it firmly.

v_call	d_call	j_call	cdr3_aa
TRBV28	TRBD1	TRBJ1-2	CASRQGQGALGYTF
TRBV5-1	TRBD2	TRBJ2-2	CASSLGLAVNTGELFF
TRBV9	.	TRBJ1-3	CASSATGTVSGNTIYF
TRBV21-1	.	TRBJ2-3	CASSKARVGWPAAGGEGTDTQYF
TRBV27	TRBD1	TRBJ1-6	CASADRPGLYNSPLHF
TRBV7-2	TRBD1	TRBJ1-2	CASSRMTGIYGYTF
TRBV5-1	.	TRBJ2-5	CASSSLPSGGGLQETQYF
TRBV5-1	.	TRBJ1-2	CTSSSALGPQGAYGYTF
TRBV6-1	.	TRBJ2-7	CASSQGRRATYEQYF
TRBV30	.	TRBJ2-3	CAWSSLAYTQYF
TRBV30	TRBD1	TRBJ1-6	CAWGGRDSEYSPLHF
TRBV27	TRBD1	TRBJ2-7	CASSTALRSGQTRREQYF
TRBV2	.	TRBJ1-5	CASSDMEANQPQHF
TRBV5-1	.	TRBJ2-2	CASRPVTVNTGELFF
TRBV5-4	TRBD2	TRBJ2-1	CASSSGAGGYNEQFF
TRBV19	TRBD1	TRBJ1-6	CASSIGIGGASPLHF
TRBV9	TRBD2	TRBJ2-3	CASNAGSRGGLDTQYF
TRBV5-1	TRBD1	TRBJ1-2	CASSLAGGSGYTF
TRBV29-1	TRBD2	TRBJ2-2	CSVDAAGANTGELFF
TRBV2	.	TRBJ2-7	CASSVQGYEQYF
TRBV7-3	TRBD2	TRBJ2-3	CASSPRGGTDTQYF
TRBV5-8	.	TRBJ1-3	CASERGSGNTIYF
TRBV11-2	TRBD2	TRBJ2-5	CASSPRLAGEETQYF
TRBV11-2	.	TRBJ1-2	CASSSLRGTNYGYTF
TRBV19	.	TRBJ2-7	CASSTDSAYEQYF
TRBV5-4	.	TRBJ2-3	CASSLEGGRTDTQYF